The clone carrying this T cell receptor (beta chain) has ten or more counts. What it recognizes is unknown. The ends were cut back, 1 base at V and 5 bases at J, with 1 base in the middle. Germline CDR1 MNHEY, CDR2 SVGEGT. The CDR3 is made up of 11 amino acids. The data belong to a study of regulatory T cells in long-lasting Graves disease. The overall study: Patients newly diagnosed with Graves' had been on antithyroid drugs for under 3 months. Study-wide results and limits: Favoring TRBV28, TRBJ1-2 and TRBJ2-5 was a feature seen in persistent disease.

Time point noted: newly diagnosed GD, antithyroid drugs for less than 3 months. Isolated PBMC RNA provided the starting material for the TCR library. To make TCR beta libraries, researchers used iRepertoire HTBI primers and Arm-PCR of CDR3 regions. MiXCR was run by TCRdb on the multiplex PCR reads, yielding one entry per CDR3 protein. This repertoire shows 200,000 to 250,000 distinct CDR3 sequences, roughly 19% found once; its top ten account for 12%. This sample also belongs to another study, concerning T cells in Graves' hyperthyroidism and ophthalmopathy. That source notes: First-round RT-PCR targeting the TCR CDR3 was performed with the HTBI primer set.

This TCR derives from a woman in her 30s with Graves disease. The V and J genes are TRBV6-2 or TRBV6-3 and TRBJ2-3; D is unclear. Here the sequenced sample was peripheral blood mononuclear cells (PBMCs), taken at new diagnosis, from a patient treated with antithyroid drugs. The CDR3 coding sequence is TGTGCCAGCAGTTACTTAGATACGCAGTATTTT. Encoded protein: CASSYLDTQYF.